This T cell receptor (beta chain) is from a study of T cells after posttransplantation cyclophosphamide. Study-wide results and limits: Recipient CMV seropositivity and CMV reactivation strongly tracked TRB clonality. Skin or GI-infiltrating T cells shared few TRB sequences with blood.

Measured with immunoSEQ multiplex PCR; TCRdb has only the in-frame clones, and not every one. The table includes about 20,000 clones, under 99% detected once. Cells defined as naive were viable CD3+CD4+ or CD3+CD8+ and CCR7+CD45RA+CD45RO-CD95-CD27+CD28+. On this clone itself: What it binds is unknown.

Per the germline V gene, CDR1 is LNHDA and CDR2 is SQIVND (reference sequence). This CDR3 is built from 16 residues. Trimming left V 5 bases short and J 0 bases short, with 14 bases between. Material for sequencing was naive CD4+ T cells sorted from PBMCs. The genes are TRBV19 and TRBJ2-1; tentatively, D is TRBD2 (5 bases). This receptor was obtained from a man aged 35 to 55 in good health, CMV-negative, and a related stem cell transplant donor. The CDR3 is CASSYPGTLSYNEQFF. CDR3 bases: TGTGCCAGTAGTTACCCGGGAACTCTCTCCTACAATGAGCAGTTCTTC.